This T cell receptor (beta chain) was identified during a study of blood T cell repertoires in COVID-19. Turning to the study itself: Samples taken during acute and convalescent COVID-19 were collected in the United States, Italy and Spain. The cDNA or gDNA used as material had been derived from T cells, B-cell-depleted T cells, or PBMCs.

Original analysis: Amplification with reference gene primers provided the estimates of nucleated cell counts. Assay used: immunoSEQ multiplex PCR; TCRdb lists only in-frame clones, some missing. That table furnishes V, J and clone size, whereas the DNA furnished D and trimming. In the table there are fewer than 130,000 clones, 65% to 80% of which are singletons. CDR3 length: 14 amino acids. V was pared by 6 bases and J by 3 bases, with 14 bases between. Looked up from germline, CDR1 is MNHEY and CDR2 is SVGAGI. The genes are TRBV6-5 and TRBJ1-2; the D gene is possibly TRBD1 (6 bases). Sequencing was carried out using peripheral blood. The receptor was isolated from a woman aged 55-70 years with acute or convalescent COVID-19. CDR3 protein: CASRRQQGHYGYTF. DNA of the CDR3: TGTGCCAGCAGGAGACAACAGGGCCACTATGGCTACACCTTC.